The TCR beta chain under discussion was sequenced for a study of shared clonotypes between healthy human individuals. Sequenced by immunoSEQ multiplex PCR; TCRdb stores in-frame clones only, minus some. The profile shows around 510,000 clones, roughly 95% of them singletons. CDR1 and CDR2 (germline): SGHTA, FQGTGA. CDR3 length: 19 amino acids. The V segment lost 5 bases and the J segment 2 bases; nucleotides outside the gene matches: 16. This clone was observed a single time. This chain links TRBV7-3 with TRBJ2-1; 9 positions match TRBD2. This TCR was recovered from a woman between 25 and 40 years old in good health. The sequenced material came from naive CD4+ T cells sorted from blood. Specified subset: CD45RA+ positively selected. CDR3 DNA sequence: TGTGCCAGCAGCCCTCGTGGGGTAGGCGCTAGCGGGACCTACAATGAGCAGTTCTTC. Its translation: CASSPRGVGASGTYNEQFF.